In its sample, the clone carrying this TCR beta chain was seen many times. Its antigen remains unknown. In the original workflow: A distant-metastasis classifier for papillary thyroid cancer was built using CDR3 differences across clinicopathological groups. TCRdb called clones again from the PCR reads with MiXCR. Here the V and J calls rest on TCRdb's processing, not on the authors' analysis. The sample lists some 26,000 clones, around 26% occurring once. The sample comes from a study of metastatic and nonmetastatic thyroid tumors. Study at large: Malignant and benign thyroid patients had repertoires compared in peripheral blood and tumor or nodule tissue. Study conclusions and caveats: Malignant thyroid tumors reportedly exceeded benign nodules significantly in TCR beta diversity, with the difference appearing in blood and tumor.

Prior to thyroid surgery, none of the patients had received any treatment. Trimming took 3 bases from V and 14 from J, leaving 20 bases between them. The CDR3 length is 14 residues. CDR1 and CDR2 (germline): DFQATT, SNEGSKA (reference sequence). The TCR was taken from a male donor with papillary thyroid cancer or a benign thyroid nodule (not recorded which). Some clones in this sample may be carry-over from other donors' samples. The chain links TRBV20-1 to TRBJ1-6; D might be TRBD1 (5 bases). Sequenced sample: blood. This chain's CDR3 is CSASPSGGWSTLHF. CDR3 in DNA: TGCAGTGCTAGCCCCAGTGGGGGTTGGTCCACCCTCCACTTT.